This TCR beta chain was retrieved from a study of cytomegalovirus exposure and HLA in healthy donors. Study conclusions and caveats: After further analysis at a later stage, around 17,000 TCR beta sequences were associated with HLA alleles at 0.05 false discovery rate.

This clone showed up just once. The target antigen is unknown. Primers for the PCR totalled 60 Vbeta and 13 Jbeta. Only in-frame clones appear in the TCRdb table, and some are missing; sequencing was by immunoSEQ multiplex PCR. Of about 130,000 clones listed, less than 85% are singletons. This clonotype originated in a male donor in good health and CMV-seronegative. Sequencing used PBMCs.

CDR3 sequence: CASSPGTLTDTQYF. The CDR3 region has the DNA TGCGCCAGCAGCCCCGGGACACTGACAGATACGCAGTATTTT. The chain recombines TRBV5-1 with TRBJ2-3; possible D gene TRBD1, 6 bases. V lost 4 bases, J lost 3 bases, and 12 bases lay in between. This CDR3 comprises 14 residues. The germline V gene has CDR1 SGHRS and CDR2 YFSETQ.